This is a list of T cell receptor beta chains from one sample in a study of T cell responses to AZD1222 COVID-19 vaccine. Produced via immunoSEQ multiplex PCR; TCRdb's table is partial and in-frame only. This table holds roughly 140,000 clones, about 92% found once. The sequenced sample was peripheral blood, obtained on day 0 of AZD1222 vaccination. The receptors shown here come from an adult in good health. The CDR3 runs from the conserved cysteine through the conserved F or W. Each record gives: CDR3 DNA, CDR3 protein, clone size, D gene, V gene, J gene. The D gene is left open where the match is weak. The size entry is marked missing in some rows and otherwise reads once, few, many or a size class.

TGTGCCATCAGCGAATCCCCCTTGGGCTCCTACAATGAGCAGTTCTTC	CAISESPLGSYNEQFF	-	-	TRBV10-3	TRBJ2-1
TGTGCCAGCAGCCCGGGGACTAGCGGGGTCTACGAGCAGTACTTC	CASSPGTSGVYEQYF	-	TRBD2	TRBV9	TRBJ2-7
TGCGCCAGCAGCCAACAAGCGGGGGGGCAGGAGACCCAGTACTTC	CASSQQAGGQETQYF	-	TRBD2	TRBV4-1	TRBJ2-5
TGTGCCAGCTCAGCACAGGGACCCCAAATACAAGAGACCCAGTACTTC	CASSAQGPQIQETQYF	-	-	TRBV18	TRBJ2-5
TGTGCCAGCAGCCTCTATGGGACAGGGCGCTCCTACGAGCAGTACTTC	CASSLYGTGRSYEQYF	-	TRBD1	TRBV7-6	TRBJ2-7
TGTGCCAGCAGCTTTGATCGGGAGAGGGAGCAGTACTTC	CASSFDREREQYF	-	-	TRBV7-9	TRBJ2-7
TGTGCCAGCAGCTACGGGGGGGCCAACGAAGATACGCAGTATTTT	CASSYGGANEDTQYF	-	TRBD2	TRBV7-2	TRBJ2-3
TGCGCCAGCAGCCAAGACGGATACACTGAAGCTTTCTTT	CASSQDGYTEAFF	-	-	TRBV4-3	TRBJ1-1
TGTGCCAGCAGCTTATATAGCGGGAGGGCCGAGGGGGAGACCCAGTACTTC	CASSLYSGRAEGETQYF	-	TRBD2	TRBV7-9	TRBJ2-5
TGTGCCAGCAGCTTCGGTCTGGTAGGGGCGAACACCGGGGAGCTGTTTTTT	CASSFGLVGANTGELFF	-	-	TRBV7-8	TRBJ2-2
TGTGCCAGCAGCTTGGGAGAGCCGAGGAAAGTTTCACCCCTCCACTTT	CASSLGEPRKVSPLHF	-	-	TRBV5-8	TRBJ1-6
TGTGCCAGCAGCCGACCTTTTACGGACGGAGGCAGGATGGATACGCAGTATTTT	CASSRPFTDGGRMDTQYF	once	-	TRBV6-6	TRBJ2-3
TGCGCCAGCAGCTTGTCTAGGGGGCCGGTTAATGAAAAACTGTTTTTT	CASSLSRGPVNEKLFF	-	TRBD1	TRBV5-1	TRBJ1-4
TGTGCCAGCAGCGAGAGGGCAGGGGTTTATGTAGATACGCAGTATTTT	CASSERAGVYVDTQYF	-	-	TRBV9	TRBJ2-3
TGTGCCAGCAGTGAAGTCGGGAGGAACACTGAAGCTTTCTTT	CASSEVGRNTEAFF	-	-	TRBV6-1	TRBJ1-1
TGTGCCAGCAGTTGGGGGGGACAGGTTTTAACCTATGGCTACACCTTC	CASSWGGQVLTYGYTF	-	TRBD1	TRBV28	TRBJ1-2
TGTGCCAGCAGCCCAAACCCTCGGAGGTGGGACCGAGGATACGAGCAGTACTTC	CASSPNPRRWDRGYEQYF	-	-	TRBV11-2	TRBJ2-7
TGTGCCAGCAGCTTAGGACCCGCGGGAGGGGAATGGAAAAACATTCAGTACTTC	CASSLGPAGGEWKNIQYF	-	TRBD2	TRBV5-8	TRBJ2-4
TGTGCCAGCAGCTTACAGGGGGCTGGAAACACCATATATTTT	CASSLQGAGNTIYF	-	TRBD1	TRBV7-9	TRBJ1-3
TGTGCCAGCAGTCGCGGATCGGGGACAGGGGGAGGCAATCAGCCCCAGCATTTT	CASSRGSGTGGGNQPQHF	once	TRBD1	TRBV6-2/TRBV6-3	TRBJ1-5
TGTGCCATCAGTGAGTCGAATGGGGAGAATTCACCCCTCCACTTT	CAISESNGENSPLHF	-	-	TRBV10-3	TRBJ1-6
TGTGCCAGCAGCCCTGCCGGTTCGGGGGGCGCGGAGACCCAGTACTTC	CASSPAGSGGAETQYF	-	-	TRBV11-2	TRBJ2-5